This T cell receptor (beta chain) was identified during a study of blood T cell repertoires in COVID-19. In the study overall: COVID-19 samples from acute and convalescent phases originated in the United States, Italy and Spain.

CDR3 length: 13 amino acids. Germline assignment: CDR1 ENHRY and CDR2 SYGVKD. V was trimmed by 6 bases and J by 2 bases, leaving 10 bases between them. Authors' data handling: Nucleated cell counts were estimated from reference gene primer amplification. Libraries were prepared by immunoSEQ multiplex PCR; TCRdb keeps only in-frame clonotypes and omits some of them. Clone size and V and J calls were adopted from that table, with D and trimming inferred from the DNA. The sample includes a few hundred thousand clones, 88% of them seen just once. Enrolled during active infection, Seattle patients were then followed longitudinally.

The chain employs TRBV10-3 and TRBJ2-5; D might be TRBD1 (5 bases). The source of this sequence is a woman aged 50 to 60 with COVID-19, enrolled during active disease. Input material: peripheral blood. The CDR3 here is CAIRDQGQETQYF. CDR3 sequence (DNA): TGTGCCATCAGGGATCAGGGACAAGAGACCCAGTACTTC.